The 10 T cell receptor beta chains reported below all come from one sample, sequenced in a study of cytomegalovirus exposure and HLA in healthy donors. The PCR employed 60 Vbeta primers together with 13 Jbeta primers. Data came from immunoSEQ multiplex PCR; TCRdb stores just in-frame clones and leaves some out. This sample yields 60,000 to 75,000 clones, of which approximately 76% are seen a single time; 4.5% to 5.5% belongs to the top ten. The sequenced material came from PBMCs. These receptors came from a middle-aged man in good health and CMV-seronegative.

This clone was detected only a few times. The V gene is TRBV6-1, the J gene TRBJ1-5; D is possibly TRBD1 (6 bases). Per the germline V gene, CDR1 is MNHNS and CDR2 is SASEGT. Between the trimmed V and J ends, which lost 9 bases and 3 bases, there was a span of 9 bases. This CDR3 spans 12 amino acids. CDR3 sequence: CASTGHNQPQHF. The CDR3 bases are TGTGCCAGTACAGGGCACAATCAGCCCCAGCATTTT.

This clone appeared a single time. V gene TRBV7-9 combines with J gene TRBJ2-4; D gene uncertain. Trimming took 0 bases from V and 8 from J, leaving 11 bases between them. Germline V gives CDR1 SEHNR, CDR2 FQNEAQ (reference sequence). The CDR3 is made up of 14 amino acids. CDR3 loop: CASSLAGSPHIQYF. The CDR3, as DNA: TGTGCCAGCAGCTTAGCGGGCAGCCCCCACATTCAGTACTTC. The full variable domain, its missing parts supplied by reference TRBV7-9 and TRBJ2-4, is DTGVSQNPRHKITKRGQNVTFRCDPISEHNRLYWYRQTLGQGPEFLTYFQNEAQLEKSRLLSDRFSAERPKGSFSTLEIQRTEQGDSAMYLCASSLAGSPHIQYFGAGTRLSVL.

Concerning this clone: A junction boundary mismatches the germline segment, possibly from a read error. The V and J genes are TRBV5-4 and TRBJ2-5; D is possibly TRBD1 (6 bases). The CDR3 contains 15 residues. Germline-derived CDR1 and CDR2 are SGHNT and YYREEE (reference sequence). In DNA, the CDR3 is TGTGCCGGCAGTCATAAACAGGGAGCCCAAGAGACCCAGTACTTC. Protein: CAGSHKQGAQETQYF.

J is TRBJ1-5 and V is TRBV6-5; 9 bases align to TRBD1. Germline V gene lookup returns CDR1 MNHEY and CDR2 SVGAGI. Trimming took 6 bases from V and 4 from J; bases not matched to a gene: 7. The CDR3 is made up of 15 amino acids. Here the CDR3 DNA reads TGTGCCAGCAGGAGCCTCGGACAGGGGAATCAGCCCCAGCATTTT. Translating it yields CASRSLGQGNQPQHF.

The J gene is TRBJ1-2, the V gene TRBV18; a possible D gene is TRBD1 (6 bases). The germline V and J ends were trimmed by 3 bases and 6 bases, with 17 bases remaining between them. The CDR3 runs to 15 residues. Germline values: CDR1 KGHSH, CDR2 LQKENI. DNA for the CDR3: TGTGCCAGCTCACCGCTCAGGACAGACGGCAATGGCTACACCTTC. Its protein product is CASSPLRTDGNGYTF.

This clone was seen once. The chain links TRBV5-6 to TRBJ2-1; 7 bases are shared with TRBD2. The CDR3 loop spans 14 amino acids. CDR1 SGHDT and CDR2 YYEEEE come from the germline V gene. Trimming took 3 bases from V and 5 from J; bases not matched to a gene: 5. The CDR3 region has the DNA TGTGCCAGCAGCTCCGCGGGAGTCCACAATGAGCAGTTCTTC. It codes for CASSSAGVHNEQFF.

This rearrangement joins TRBV7-9 to TRBJ1-6, with D hard to call. V lost 1 base, J lost 0 bases, and 7 bases lay in between. This CDR3 contains 16 residues. Germline CDR1 and CDR2: SEHNR and FQNEAQ (reference sequence). Here the CDR3 reads CASSLGAASYNSPLHF. The CDR3 DNA sequence: TGTGCCAGCAGCTTAGGGGCAGCCTCCTATAATTCACCCCTCCACTTT. Combining the CDR3 with reference TRBV7-9 and TRBJ1-6 gives the whole variable domain DTGVSQNPRHKITKRGQNVTFRCDPISEHNRLYWYRQTLGQGPEFLTYFQNEAQLEKSRLLSDRFSAERPKGSFSTLEIQRTEQGDSAMYLCASSLGAASYNSPLHFGNGTRLTVT.

V and J are TRBV29-1 and TRBJ1-2; 10 bases line up with TRBD1. The CDR3 extends over 16 amino acids. Trimming at V came to 0 bases and at J to 4 bases, leaving 8 bases not matched to a gene. Germline loops: CDR1 SQVTM, CDR2 ANQGSEA. The CDR3 loop is CSVEEGDRGGLYGYTF. DNA for the CDR3: TGCAGCGTTGAAGAGGGGGACAGGGGAGGTCTCTATGGCTACACCTTC.

The chain employs TRBV2 and TRBJ2-1, with 7 bases lining up with TRBD1. Looked up from germline, CDR1 is SNHLY and CDR2 is FYNNEI. The CDR3 runs 13 residues. V gave up 11 bases and J gave up 7 bases; unmatched junction bases: 11. CDR3: CAGVQQGRNEQFF. The CDR3 nucleotides read TGTGCCGGGGTTCAACAGGGGCGGAATGAGCAGTTCTTC.

The chain employs TRBV5-4 and TRBJ2-3; D ambiguous. Germline CDR1 SGHNT, CDR2 YYREEE (reference sequence). V shed 5 bases and J shed 0 bases, with 7 bases lying between them. The CDR3 totals 13 residues. The DNA of the CDR3 is TGTGCCAGCAGGACTCGGAGCACAGATACGCAGTATTTT. Translating gives CASRTRSTDTQYF.